The source of this TCR beta chain is a study of CD8 T cells in Susac syndrome. When the RNA was reverse transcribed, random hexamers were used with an input of 0.5 to 1 ug. From the immunoSEQ multiplex PCR reads, TCRdb called clonotypes with MiXCR, one entry per CDR3 protein. In the table there are roughly 89,000 distinct CDR3 sequences, 90% to 97% of which are singletons. Germline loops: CDR1 GTSNPN, CDR2 SVGIG (reference sequence). This CDR3 is built from 14 residues. The V end lost 3 bases, the J end lost 1 base, and 10 bases lay between the germline ends. The V and J genes are TRBV30 and TRBJ1-5; D is uncertain. The clonotype was recovered from a human donor with Susac syndrome. Sequenced sample: CD8+ T cells from PBMCs. Written as DNA, the CDR3 is TGTGCCTGGAGCAGTGACTGGAGCAATCAGCCCCAGCATTTT. Protein sequence: CAWSSDWSNQPQHF.